The clone carrying this T cell receptor (beta chain) was found a few times. Its antigen is undetermined. CDR3 length: 14 amino acids. Germline trimming cut 2 bases from V and 4 bases from J; bases unmatched to any gene: 5. Germline CDR1 is DFQATT and CDR2 is SNEGSKA (reference sequence). These data are taken from a study of T-cell memory formation after mild COVID-19. Study in general: Clusters of TCRs were largely donor specific. The study, taken as a whole, reports: Pre-infection memory held some responding clones, suggesting pre-existing cross-reactive T cells responded. A second wave expanding day 15 to 37 was CD4+-biased; contracting clones were balanced. Researchers report contracting CD4+ clones mostly in CM and EM, with CD8+ clones in EMRA.

TCRdb reanalysed the 5' RACE reads using MiXCR and keeps one entry per CDR3 protein. The data hold tens of thousands of distinct CDR3 sequences, with approximately 15% observed a single time. The TCR originated in a man between 18 and 29 years old who had mild COVID-19 (a few samples of this study predate the infection). Cell type and time point are not known. Specimen: PBMCs or a T cell subset sorted from them (not recorded which). The genes are TRBV20-1 and TRBJ2-7; the match to TRBD1 covers 10 bases. The CDR3 region has the DNA TGCAGTGCTAGATGGGACAGGGGCTTATACGAGCAGTACTTC. As protein: CSARWDRGLYEQYF.